Below, one T cell receptor beta chain is given with its context. This sample is part of a study of blood T cell repertoires in COVID-19. Original methodology: Reference gene primer amplification in the assay estimated nucleated cell counts. Sequenced by immunoSEQ multiplex PCR; TCRdb stores in-frame clones only, minus some. V, J and clone size are taken as reported in that table, and D and trimming were inferred from the DNA itself. The sample has about 55,000 clones; 82% are singletons. The CDR3 covers 13 residues. Germline V gives CDR1 SQVTM, CDR2 ANQGSEA. The ends were cut back, 3 bases at V and 2 bases at J, with 11 bases in the middle.

V gene TRBV29-1 combines with J gene TRBJ2-7; no clear D gene. The sequencing input was peripheral blood. The clonotype originates from a human donor in a cohort sampled during active or convalescent COVID-19. The CDR3 nucleotides read TGCAGCGTTGACGTGGGCCACACCTACGAGCAGTACTTC. Its protein product is CSVDVGHTYEQYF.